This T cell receptor (beta chain) is drawn from a study of T cell responses to AZD1222 COVID-19 vaccine. Study conclusions and caveats: A rise in Spike-specific TCR breadth and depth followed two AZD1222 doses.

Generated by immunoSEQ multiplex PCR, the TCRdb table keeps only in-frame clones and is missing some. The sample lists 150,000 to 200,000 clones, just over 90% seen once, with about 4% in the top ten. Per germline, CDR1 SEHNR and CDR2 FQNEAQ (reference sequence). Trimming removed 0 bases from V and 7 bases from J, with 15 bases in between. The CDR3 totals 15 residues. As regards this clone: The antigen remains unidentified.

The starting material was peripheral blood, obtained on day 0 of AZD1222 vaccination. The sequence derives from an adult in good health. The rearrangement links TRBV7-9 to TRBJ1-2, with a possible D match to TRBD1 (5 bases). CDR3 coding DNA: TGTGCCAGCAGCTTAGCGTTTAAGGCTAGGGGTGGCTACACCTTC. Protein: CASSLAFKARGGYTF.